The 30 T cell receptor beta chains in this list originate from one sample, sequenced in a study of Tregs in tolerant kidney transplant recipients. The assay was immunoSEQ multiplex PCR, and TCRdb's table has in-frame clones only and misses some. The table lists roughly 250,000 clones, about 80% of them singletons, with 0.55% to 0.65% in the top ten. The sequenced material came from CD4+ T cells from blood. All receptors derive from a human donor in good health.

The V gene is TRBV28, the J gene TRBJ2-5, with 9 positions matching TRBD2. Germline assignment: CDR1 MDHEN and CDR2 SYDVKM. CDR3 size: 16 residues. Losses at the gene ends were 0 bases for V and 1 base for J; bases not matched to a gene: 3. The CDR3 loop reads CASSLWLAGPQETQYF. The CDR3 DNA is TGTGCCAGCAGTTTATGGCTAGCGGGACCCCAAGAGACCCAGTACTTC.

The chain has TRBV18 and TRBJ1-5; perhaps TRBD1 as D (6 bases). Germline-derived CDR1 and CDR2 are KGHSH and LQKENI. This CDR3 spans 14 amino acids. The V and J ends lost 0 bases and 8 bases respectively, with 11 bases between them. The CDR3 loop is CASSPPQGGKPQHF. CDR3 nucleotide sequence: TGTGCCAGCTCACCACCACAGGGTGGTAAGCCCCAGCATTTT. The full variable domain, its missing parts supplied by reference TRBV18 and TRBJ1-5, is NAGVMQNPRHLVRRRGQEARLRCSPMKGHSHVYWYRQLPEEGLKFMVYLQKENIIDESGMPKERFSAEFPKEGPSILRIQQVVRGDSAAYFCASSPPQGGKPQHFGDGTRLSIL.

This sequence joins TRBV10-1 and TRBJ2-1; the match to TRBD2 covers 8 bases. The germline V gene has CDR1 WNHNN and CDR2 SYGVQD (reference sequence). The CDR3 runs to 17 residues. With 7 bases clipped from V and 3 bases from J, the junction kept 14 bases outside the gene matches. The CDR3 protein is CASTQGPAGAVYNEQFF. In DNA, the CDR3 is TGCGCCAGCACCCAAGGTCCAGCGGGAGCGGTCTACAATGAGCAGTTCTTC.

V usage is TRBV11-2 and J usage is TRBJ2-2; D not resolved. The CDR3 sequence is 13 residues long. Germline V gene data show CDR1 as SGHAT and CDR2 as FQNNGV. V was pared by 5 bases and J by 7 bases, with 11 bases between. For the CDR3, the DNA is TGTGCCAGCAGCCCAGGTCCGGGCGGGGAGCTGTTTTTT. Its translation is CASSPGPGGELFF.

The chain links TRBV4-1 to TRBJ1-3; TRBD1 might be the D (6 bases). Germline V gives CDR1 MGHRA, CDR2 YSYEKL. This CDR3 region has 16 residues. V lost 4 bases and J lost 3, with 16 bases in between. In DNA, the CDR3 is TGCGCCAGCAGCCCCTACTTAGGGGGAGGTGGAAACACCATATATTTT. Its protein product is CASSPYLGGGGNTIYF.

V usage is TRBV5-5 and J usage is TRBJ2-6; D perhaps matches TRBD2 (6 bases). V was pared by 4 bases and J by 0 bases, with 11 bases between. The germline gives CDR1 SGHKS, CDR2 YYEKEE (reference sequence). This CDR3 has 16 residues. This CDR3 is CASSAFGSSGANVLTF. For the CDR3, the DNA is TGTGCCAGCAGCGCTTTCGGGAGCTCTGGGGCCAACGTCCTGACTTTC.

In this sample, this clone turned up a few times. The rearrangement joins TRBV6-6 to TRBJ2-7; TRBD2 matches 8 bases. Germline V gene data show CDR1 as MNHNY and CDR2 as SVGAGI (reference sequence). The CDR3 is 14 residues long. The V and J ends lost 6 bases and 2 bases, in that order; junction bases with no gene match: 6. The DNA of the CDR3 is TGTGCCAGCAGATCAAGCGGGGGAGCCTACGAGCAGTACTTC. Protein product: CASRSSGGAYEQYF.

Comments on this clone: Other DNA sequences in this specimen translate into the identical CDR3. V and J are TRBV7-2 and TRBJ2-7; tentative D call: TRBD1 (5 bases). V was cut by 0 bases and J by 2 bases, with 8 bases left in between. The CDR3 has 14 amino acids. The germline V gene encodes CDR1 SGHTA and CDR2 FQGNSA. The CDR3 loop is CASSLARGPYEQYF. The CDR3 bases are TGTGCCAGCAGCTTAGCAAGGGGCCCCTACGAGCAGTACTTC.

The table lists this clone with a count of one. Other DNA sequences from this sample encode an identical CDR3 as well. This chain uses TRBV19 with TRBJ1-6; perhaps TRBD1 as D (5 bases). CDR3 length: 13 amino acids. Between the trimmed V and J ends, which lost 3 bases and 8 bases, there was a span of 8 bases. Germline V lookup: CDR1 LNHDA, CDR2 SQIVND (reference sequence). In DNA form, the CDR3 reads TGTGCCAGTAGTATGGGGCGAGATTCACCCCTCCACTTT. It encodes CASSMGRDSPLHF.

This chain uses TRBV6-5 with TRBJ2-3, with 8 positions matching TRBD2. Losses at the gene ends were 3 bases for V and 4 bases for J; bases not matched to a gene: 6. Germline CDR1 reads MNHEY; CDR2 reads SVGAGI. This CDR3 comprises 15 residues. The CDR3 nucleotides are TGTGCCAGCAGTTATAGTAGCGGGGCACCAGATACGCAGTATTTT. It is translated as CASSYSSGAPDTQYF.

CDR3 DNA sequence: TGTGCCAGGGGGCCCTGGACTAGCGGGAACGAGCAGTACTTC. This codes for CARGPWTSGNEQYF. The chain combines TRBV2 with TRBJ2-7; TRBD2 aligns across 12 bases. The CDR3 loop spans 14 amino acids. V shed 9 bases, J shed 5 bases, and the junction held 8 bases outside the gene matches. The germline V gene has CDR1 SNHLY and CDR2 FYNNEI.

The chain joins TRBV18 to TRBJ2-7, with 9 nucleotides matching TRBD1. The ends lost 0 bases at V and 5 bases at J; junction bases unmatched: 8. Germline V gene data show CDR1 as KGHSH and CDR2 as LQKENI. CDR3 length: 16 residues. CDR3 sequence: CASSPPWGTGKDEQYF. For the CDR3, the DNA is TGTGCCAGCTCACCACCGTGGGGGACAGGGAAGGACGAGCAGTACTTC.

The V call is TRBV18, the J call TRBJ1-1; 7 bases align to TRBD1. The CDR3 is 13 amino acids. V trimming: 5 bases; J trimming: 6 bases; junction bases outside the gene matches: 6. Germline CDR1 KGHSH, CDR2 LQKENI. CDR3 coding DNA: TGTGCCAGCTCATCCAGGGGGATCTCTGAAGCTTTCTTT. This gives the protein CASSSRGISEAFF.

The chain joins TRBV5-6 to TRBJ2-7; the match to TRBD2 covers 14 bases. CDR3 size: 18 residues. The V gene end was trimmed by 3 bases and the J gene end by 2 bases; junction bases not matched to a gene: 10. Germline V gives CDR1 SGHDT, CDR2 YYEEEE. The CDR3 reads CASSYSGLAGVSTYEQYF. CDR3 coding DNA: TGTGCCAGCAGCTACTCGGGACTAGCGGGAGTCTCAACCTACGAGCAGTACTTC.

This chain links TRBV20-1 with TRBJ2-1; 7 bases map to TRBD1. Germline V lookup: CDR1 DFQATT, CDR2 SNEGSKA (reference sequence). The length of the CDR3 is 10 residues. Losses at the gene ends were 6 bases for V and 13 bases for J; bases not matched to a gene: 6. The CDR3 loop reads CSAIDREQFF. CDR3 bases: TGCAGTGCCATTGACAGGGAACAGTTCTTC.

This chain links TRBV5-6 with TRBJ1-1, with TRBD1 identical over 11 bases. V shed 4 bases and J 4 bases; nucleotides not matched to a gene: 12. CDR3 length equals 17 residues. Germline lookup yields CDR1 SGHDT and CDR2 YYEEEE. In nucleotides, the CDR3 is TGTGCCAGCAGCCCCCGGCTAGGGACAGGGGGTTTCACTGAAGCTTTCTTT. Its translation: CASSPRLGTGGFTEAFF.

V usage is TRBV6-5 and J usage is TRBJ2-7; weak D call: TRBD1 (6 bases). This CDR3 contains 12 residues. The V and J ends lost 8 bases and 3 bases respectively, with 11 bases between them. Germline CDR1 reads MNHEY; CDR2 reads SVGAGI. The CDR3 DNA follows: TGTGCCAGCCGGGACAACTACTACGAGCAGTACTTC. This encodes CASRDNYYEQYF.

The chain is built from TRBV7-6 and TRBJ2-3, with 9 bases lining up with TRBD1. CDR3 size: 15 residues. V lost 4 bases and J lost 1; bases outside the gene matches: 3. Looked up from germline, CDR1 is SGHVS and CDR2 is FNYEAQ. For the CDR3, the DNA is TGTGCCAGCAGCTCGACAGGGGGTGGCACAGATACGCAGTATTTT. It specifies CASSSTGGGTDTQYF.

This clone was picked up a small number of times. The chain links TRBV5-6 to TRBJ1-3; unclear D gene. Deletions cut 0 bases from V and 4 bases from J, with 8 bases between. CDR3 length equals 14 residues. In germline, CDR1 is SGHDT, CDR2 YYEEEE. The CDR3 reads CASSLAAIGNTIYF. The CDR3 coding sequence is TGTGCCAGCAGCTTGGCGGCTATAGGAAACACCATATATTTT.

This chain uses TRBV7-9 with TRBJ1-3; D is undetermined. Germline-derived CDR1 and CDR2 are SEHNR and FQNEAQ (reference sequence). This CDR3 is 16 amino acids long. The ends were cut back, 5 bases at V and 3 bases at J, with 17 bases in the middle. DNA of the CDR3: TGTGCCAGCAGCCCCGAGGGATCTTTTCATGGAAACACCATATATTTT. This translates into CASSPEGSFHGNTIYF.

The rearrangement joins TRBV5-1 to TRBJ1-1; D remains ambiguous. Trimming removed 2 bases from V and 5 bases from J, with 10 bases in between. The CDR3 consists of 13 residues. Germline CDR1 SGHRS, CDR2 YFSETQ. The CDR3 protein is CASSFLGQTEAFF. Here the CDR3 DNA reads TGCGCCAGCAGCTTTTTAGGGCAAACTGAAGCTTTCTTT.

V gene TRBV27 combines with J gene TRBJ2-1; 12 nucleotides line up with TRBD2. Trimming removed 6 bases from V and 4 bases from J; junction bases left unmatched: 16. The CDR3 is made up of 19 amino acids. Germline CDR1 and CDR2: MNHEY and SMNVEV (reference sequence). CDR3 DNA: TGTGCCAGCAGGCGCAGACTAGCGGGAGAGGGACGGCAGTACAATGAGCAGTTCTTC. Translated: CASRRRLAGEGRQYNEQFF.

This chain joins TRBV5-1 and TRBJ1-2; D gene unclear. Germline lookup yields CDR1 SGHRS and CDR2 YFSETQ. The V end lost 2 bases, the J end lost 2 bases, and 7 bases lay between the germline ends. This CDR3 contains 13 residues. DNA for the CDR3: TGCGCCAGCAGCTTACTTTCAAACTATGGCTACACCTTC. Translated, it gives CASSLLSNYGYTF. The full variable domain, its missing parts supplied by reference TRBV5-1 and TRBJ1-2, is KAGVTQTPRYLIKTRGQQVTLSCSPISGHRSVSWYQQTPGQGLQFLFEYFSETQRNKGNFPGRFSGRQFSNSRSEMNVSTLELGDSALYLCASSLLSNYGYTFGSGTRLTVV.

The V and J genes are TRBV10-3 and TRBJ2-3; 10 bases are a match to TRBD2. In germline, CDR1 is ENHRY, CDR2 SYGVKD. The CDR3 is 17 amino acids. V was pared by 2 bases and J by 3 bases, with 8 bases of the junction left unmatched. The CDR3 DNA reads TGTGCCATCAGTGAGCCTGTTGCGACTAGCGGGACAGATACGCAGTATTTT. Translation: CAISEPVATSGTDTQYF.

The rearrangement uses TRBV30 and TRBJ1-6; no definite D call. V was cut by 4 bases and J by 9 bases, with 19 bases left in between. Per the germline V gene, CDR1 is GTSNPN and CDR2 is SVGIG (reference sequence). The CDR3 is made up of 15 amino acids. The CDR3 bases are TGTGCCTGGACCCGTACAGTAGAGGGTGGTTCACCCCTCCACTTT. Translation: CAWTRTVEGGSPLHF.

The chain combines TRBV15 with TRBJ2-3; perhaps TRBD2 as D (7 bases). Deletions cut 2 bases from V and 1 base from J, with 16 bases between. The CDR3 totals 17 residues. Germline lookup yields CDR1 LNHNV and CDR2 YYDKDF (reference sequence). The CDR3 coding sequence is TGTGCCACCAGCAGACCTCGGGCGGGGGCGGGCACAGATACGCAGTATTTT. It yields the protein CATSRPRAGAGTDTQYF.

The genes are TRBV5-1 and TRBJ2-2, with D maybe TRBD2 (5 bases). V lost 1 base and J lost 4, with 11 bases in between. The germline V gene has CDR1 SGHRS and CDR2 YFSETQ. The CDR3 is 15 residues long. The CDR3 protein is CASSLSSQGTGELFF. The CDR3 nucleotides read TGCGCCAGCAGCTTGTCTAGCCAAGGCACCGGGGAGCTGTTTTTT. Complete variable domain (other parts from reference TRBV5-1 and TRBJ2-2): KAGVTQTPRYLIKTRGQQVTLSCSPISGHRSVSWYQQTPGQGLQFLFEYFSETQRNKGNFPGRFSGRQFSNSRSEMNVSTLELGDSALYLCASSLSSQGTGELFFGEGSRLTVL.

The rearrangement uses TRBV5-1 and TRBJ1-4; D unclear. V was clipped by 4 bases and J by 2 bases, with 3 bases between them. Germline V CDR1 and CDR2: SGHRS, YFSETQ. CDR3 size: 12 residues. CDR3 residues: CASSRTNEKLFF. DNA for the CDR3: TGCGCCAGCAGCCGGACTAATGAAAAACTGTTTTTT.

The chain uses TRBV18 and TRBJ2-5; 16 bases are shared with TRBD2. Germline CDR1 KGHSH, CDR2 LQKENI. This CDR3 spans 17 amino acids. V lost 5 bases and J lost 1; bases outside the gene matches: 4. The CDR3 DNA follows: TGTGCCAGCTCATCGGGACTAGCGGGAGGGAGCCAAGAGACCCAGTACTTC. This gives the protein CASSSGLAGGSQETQYF.

This rearrangement joins TRBV5-1 to TRBJ2-7; weak D call: TRBD1 (6 bases). This CDR3 is built from 12 residues. The V and J ends lost 3 bases and 3 bases respectively, with 7 bases between them. Germline lookup yields CDR1 SGHRS and CDR2 YFSETQ. The CDR3 protein is CASSWDNYEQYF. For the CDR3, the DNA is TGCGCCAGCAGCTGGGACAACTACGAGCAGTACTTC.